This T cell receptor (beta chain) derives from a study of blood T cell repertoires in COVID-19. The wider study: From the United States, Italy and Spain came samples of acute and convalescent COVID-19. T cells, B-cell-depleted T cells, or PBMCs provided the cDNA or gDNA that served as material.

In the authors' methods: Amplification from reference gene primers served as the basis for estimated nucleated cell counts. Clones were sequenced by immunoSEQ multiplex PCR, and TCRdb holds only the in-frame ones, with some missing. V and J calls plus clone size are reproduced from that table; the DNA served to infer D and trimming. Of tens of thousands of clones in the sample, 83% were seen once. V lost 0 bases to trimming and J lost 5 bases; unmatched junction nucleotides: 13. This CDR3 spans 19 amino acids. Germline CDR1 reads MRHNA; CDR2 reads SNTAGT. The V gene is TRBV6-4, the J gene TRBJ2-5, with TRBD2 matching over 12 bases. Sequencing was carried out using peripheral blood. The sequence was obtained from a human donor in a cohort sampled during active COVID-19. The CDR3 nucleotides are TGTGCCAGCAGTGACTCGACTAGCGGGGGCTATTTTCGGGTGGAGACCCAGTACTTC. Encoded protein: CASSDSTSGGYFRVETQYF.